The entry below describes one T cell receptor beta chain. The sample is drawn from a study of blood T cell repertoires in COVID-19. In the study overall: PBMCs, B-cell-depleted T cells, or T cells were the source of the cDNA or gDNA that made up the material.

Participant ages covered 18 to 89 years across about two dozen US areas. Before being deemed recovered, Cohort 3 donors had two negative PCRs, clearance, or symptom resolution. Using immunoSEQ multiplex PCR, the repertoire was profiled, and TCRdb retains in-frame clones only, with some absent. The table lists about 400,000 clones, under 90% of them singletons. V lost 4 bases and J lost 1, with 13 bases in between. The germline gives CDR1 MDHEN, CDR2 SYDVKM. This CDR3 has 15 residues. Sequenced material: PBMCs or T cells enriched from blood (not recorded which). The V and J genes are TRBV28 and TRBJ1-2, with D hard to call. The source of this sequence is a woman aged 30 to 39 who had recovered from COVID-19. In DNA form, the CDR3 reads TGTGCCAGCAGTTCTGGGCCTAACTTTAACTATGGCTACACCTTC. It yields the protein CASSSGPNFNYGYTF.